The 4 T cell receptor beta chains listed next were all sequenced from one sample in a study of CD8+ T cells in alopecia areata. Treatment indicated: oral pan-JAK inhibitor, 5-10 mg twice daily. RNA was extracted and reverse transcribed into cDNA as the sequencing template. Clones were sequenced by immunoSEQ multiplex PCR, and TCRdb holds only the in-frame ones, with some missing. Of 200,000 or so clones in the sample, roughly 64% were seen once. Here the sequenced sample was CD4+ T cells sorted from blood, taken at week 24, from a patient treated with tofacitinib. The receptors shown here come from a human donor with alopecia areata.

The chain couples TRBV25-1 to TRBJ2-7; 7 nucleotides line up with TRBD2. The length of the CDR3 is 12 residues. The germline V gene encodes CDR1 MGHDK and CDR2 SYGVNS. Germline trimming cut 3 bases from V and 4 bases from J; bases unmatched to any gene: 0. CDR3 protein: CASSDSGYEQYF. The CDR3 DNA follows: TGTGCCAGCAGTGATAGCGGGTACGAGCAGTACTTC.

The gene calls are TRBV9 and TRBJ2-5; TRBD1 matches at 8 bases. The CDR3 contains 13 residues. The V segment lost 2 bases and the J segment 6 bases; nucleotides outside the gene matches: 3. The germline gives CDR1 SGDLS, CDR2 YYNGEE. The CDR3: CASSVTGGKTQYF. The CDR3 DNA reads as TGTGCCAGCAGCGTCACAGGGGGAAAGACCCAGTACTTC.

The chain carries TRBV30 and TRBJ2-3; tentative D call: TRBD2 (5 bases). CDR1 is GTSNPN, CDR2 SVGIG, per germline (reference sequence). The V and J ends lost 2 bases and 4 bases respectively, with 10 bases between them. The CDR3 spans 13 residues. CDR3: CAWSFTRADTQYF. The CDR3 nucleotides read TGTGCCTGGAGTTTCACGAGGGCAGATACGCAGTATTTT.

The chain carries TRBV5-1 and TRBJ2-7; D might be TRBD1 (6 bases). Trimming stripped 0 bases from V and 5 bases from J, with 15 bases between. The germline gives CDR1 SGHRS, CDR2 YFSETQ. The CDR3 spans 15 residues. CDR3 amino acids: CASSLATGSRHEQYF. Here the CDR3 DNA reads TGCGCCAGCAGCTTGGCAACAGGGTCTCGCCACGAGCAGTACTTC.